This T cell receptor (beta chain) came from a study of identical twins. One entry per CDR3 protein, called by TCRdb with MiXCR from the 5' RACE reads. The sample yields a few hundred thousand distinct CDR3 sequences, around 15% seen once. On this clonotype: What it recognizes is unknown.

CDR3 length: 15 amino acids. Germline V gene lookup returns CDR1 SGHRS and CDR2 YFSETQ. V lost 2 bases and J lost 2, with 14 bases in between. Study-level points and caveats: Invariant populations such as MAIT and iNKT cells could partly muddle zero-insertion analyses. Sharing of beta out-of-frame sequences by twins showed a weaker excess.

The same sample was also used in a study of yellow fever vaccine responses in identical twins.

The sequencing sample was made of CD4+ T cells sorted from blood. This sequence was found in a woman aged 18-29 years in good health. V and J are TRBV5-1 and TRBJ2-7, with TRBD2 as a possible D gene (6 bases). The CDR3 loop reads CASSLGGDLAYEQYF. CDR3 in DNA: TGCGCCAGCAGCTTAGGAGGGGACCTAGCCTACGAGCAGTACTTC.